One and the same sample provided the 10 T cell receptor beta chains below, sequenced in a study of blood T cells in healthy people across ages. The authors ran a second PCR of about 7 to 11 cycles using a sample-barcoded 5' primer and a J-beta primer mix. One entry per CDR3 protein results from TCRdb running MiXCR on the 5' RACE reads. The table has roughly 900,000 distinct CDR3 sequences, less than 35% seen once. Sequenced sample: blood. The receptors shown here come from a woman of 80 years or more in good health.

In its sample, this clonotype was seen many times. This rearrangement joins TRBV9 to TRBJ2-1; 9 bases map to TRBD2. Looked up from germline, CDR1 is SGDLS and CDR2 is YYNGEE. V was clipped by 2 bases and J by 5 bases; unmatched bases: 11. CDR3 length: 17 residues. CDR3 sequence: CASSVSGGGGADNEQFF. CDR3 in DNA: TGTGCCAGCAGCGTGAGTGGAGGCGGGGGGGCCGACAATGAGCAGTTCTTC.

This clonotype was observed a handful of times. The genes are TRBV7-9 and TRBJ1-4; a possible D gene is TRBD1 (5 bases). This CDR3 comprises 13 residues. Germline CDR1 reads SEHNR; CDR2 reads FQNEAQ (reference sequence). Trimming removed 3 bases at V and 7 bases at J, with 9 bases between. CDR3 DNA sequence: TGTGCCAGCAGCTTTCCAGGGTTTGAAAAACTGTTTTTT. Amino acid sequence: CASSFPGFEKLFF. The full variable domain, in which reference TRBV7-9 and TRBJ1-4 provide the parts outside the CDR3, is DTGVSQNPRHKITKRGQNVTFRCDPISEHNRLYWYRQTLGQGPEFLTYFQNEAQLEKSRLLSDRFSAERPKGSFSTLEIQRTEQGDSAMYLCASSFPGFEKLFFGSGTQLSVL.

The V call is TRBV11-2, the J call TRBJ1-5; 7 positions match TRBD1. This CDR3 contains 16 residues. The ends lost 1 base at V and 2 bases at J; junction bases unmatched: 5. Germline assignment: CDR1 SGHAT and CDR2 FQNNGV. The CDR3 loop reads CASSLGVGQGNQPQHF. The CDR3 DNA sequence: TGTGCCAGCAGCTTAGGGGTCGGACAGGGCAATCAGCCCCAGCATTTT.

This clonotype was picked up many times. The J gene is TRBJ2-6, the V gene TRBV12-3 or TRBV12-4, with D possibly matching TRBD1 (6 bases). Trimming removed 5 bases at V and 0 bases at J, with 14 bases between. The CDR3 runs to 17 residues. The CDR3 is CASSGTKGSSGANVLTF. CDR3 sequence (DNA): TGTGCCAGCAGTGGGACAAAAGGTAGCTCTGGGGCCAACGTCCTGACTTTC.

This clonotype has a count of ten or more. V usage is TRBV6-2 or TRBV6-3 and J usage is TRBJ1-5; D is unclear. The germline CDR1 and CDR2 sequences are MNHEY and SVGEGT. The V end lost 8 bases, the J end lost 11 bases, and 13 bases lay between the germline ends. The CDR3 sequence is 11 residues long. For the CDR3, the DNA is TGTGCCAGCTCTTTCGGGTCGGCCCAGCATTTT. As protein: CASSFGSAQHF.

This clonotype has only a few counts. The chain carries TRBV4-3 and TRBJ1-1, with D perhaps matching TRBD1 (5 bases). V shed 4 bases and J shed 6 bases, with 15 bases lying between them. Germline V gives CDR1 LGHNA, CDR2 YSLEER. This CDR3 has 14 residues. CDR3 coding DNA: TGCGCCAGCAGCCCGGGGAGGGGAGAGGCTGAAGCTTTCTTT. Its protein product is CASSPGRGEAEAFF.

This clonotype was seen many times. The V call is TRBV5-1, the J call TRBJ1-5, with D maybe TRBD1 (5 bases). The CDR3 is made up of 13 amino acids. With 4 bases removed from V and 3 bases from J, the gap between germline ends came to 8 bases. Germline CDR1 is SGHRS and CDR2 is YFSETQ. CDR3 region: CASSAGNNQPQHF. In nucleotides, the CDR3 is TGCGCCAGCAGCGCAGGGAACAATCAGCCCCAGCATTTT. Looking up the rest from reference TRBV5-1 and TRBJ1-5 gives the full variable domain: KAGVTQTPRYLIKTRGQQVTLSCSPISGHRSVSWYQQTPGQGLQFLFEYFSETQRNKGNFPGRFSGRQFSNSRSEMNVSTLELGDSALYLCASSAGNNQPQHFGDGTRLSIL.

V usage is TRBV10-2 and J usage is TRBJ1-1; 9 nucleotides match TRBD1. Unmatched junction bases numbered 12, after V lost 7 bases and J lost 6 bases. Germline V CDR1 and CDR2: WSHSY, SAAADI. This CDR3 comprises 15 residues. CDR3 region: CASKQSDRGNAEAFF. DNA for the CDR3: TGCGCCAGCAAGCAATCGGACAGGGGCAACGCTGAAGCTTTCTTT.

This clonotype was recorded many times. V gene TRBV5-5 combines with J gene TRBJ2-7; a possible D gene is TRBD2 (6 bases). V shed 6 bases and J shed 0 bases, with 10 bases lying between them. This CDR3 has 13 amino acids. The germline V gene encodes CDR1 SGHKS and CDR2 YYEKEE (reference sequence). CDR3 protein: CASTGGSSYEQYF. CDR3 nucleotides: TGTGCCAGCACCGGGGGAAGCTCCTACGAGCAGTACTTC.

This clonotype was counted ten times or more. CDR3 bases: TGTGCCAAACGCCCCGGGACTAGCGGGAACAATGAGCAGTTCTTC. Protein product: CAKRPGTSGNNEQFF. J is TRBJ2-1 and V is TRBV21-1; TRBD2, the D gene given by the table, was not confirmed from the DNA. TRBV21-1 is listed as a pseudogene. CDR3 length equals 15 residues.